This is a list of T cell receptor beta chains from one sample in a study of T cell responses to AZD1222 COVID-19 vaccine. Assay used: immunoSEQ multiplex PCR; TCRdb lists only in-frame clones, some missing. The data contain some 110,000 clones, approximately 92% of them singletons. This sample comprised peripheral blood, obtained 28 days after the second AZD1222 dose. The origin of the receptors is an adult who received the AZD1222 COVID-19 vaccine. CDR3s include the opening cysteine and the closing phenylalanine or tryptophan. Fields, in order: V gene, clone size, D gene, J gene, CDR3 protein, CDR3 DNA. The D gene is left open where the match is weak. Rows may omit the clone size; those that give it use once, few, many or a size class.

V: TRBV6-5
size: once
D: -
J: TRBJ1-1
CDR3: CASTGGVNTEAFF
DNA: TGTGCCAGCACCGGGGGTGTGAACACTGAAGCTTTCTTT

V: TRBV9
size: -
D: TRBD2
J: TRBJ2-2
CDR3: CASSRGRLAANTGELFF
DNA: TGTGCCAGCAGCCGGGGAAGACTAGCGGCGAACACCGGGGAGCTGTTTTTT

V: TRBV7-3
size: -
D: -
J: TRBJ1-5
CDR3: CASSPGNGTASKGSNQPQHF
DNA: TGTGCCAGCAGCCCCGGGAATGGGACGGCGAGTAAGGGAAGCAATCAGCCCCAGCATTTT

V: TRBV2
size: -
D: -
J: TRBJ1-1
CDR3: CASSEVGVGTEAFF
DNA: TGTGCCAGCAGTGAAGTAGGAGTCGGCACTGAAGCTTTCTTT

V: TRBV12-3/TRBV12-4
size: -
D: TRBD1
J: TRBJ2-4
CDR3: CASSPTGENIQYF
DNA: TGTGCCAGCAGTCCGACAGGGGAAAACATTCAGTACTTC

V: TRBV27
size: -
D: -
J: TRBJ1-1
CDR3: CASSFGTEAFF
DNA: TGTGCCAGCAGTTTTGGAACTGAAGCTTTCTTT

V: TRBV15
size: few
D: -
J: TRBJ2-7
CDR3: CATSRDPSYEQYF
DNA: TGTGCCACCAGCAGAGATCCCTCCTACGAGCAGTACTTC

V: TRBV28
size: -
D: TRBD1
J: TRBJ2-2
CDR3: CASSLYVQSGTGDPTGELFF
DNA: TGTGCCAGCAGTTTATACGTCCAGTCGGGGACAGGAGATCCCACCGGGGAGCTGTTTTTT

V: TRBV4-1
size: -
D: -
J: TRBJ1-2
CDR3: CASSQAGREDGYTF
DNA: TGCGCCAGCAGCCAAGCCGGACGGGAGGATGGCTACACCTTC

V: TRBV18
size: -
D: -
J: TRBJ1-1
CDR3: CASSPLSANTEAFF
DNA: TGTGCCAGCTCACCACTGTCGGCGAACACTGAAGCTTTCTTT

V: TRBV29-1
size: -
D: -
J: TRBJ1-3
CDR3: CSVEDSFSGNTIYF
DNA: TGCAGCGTTGAAGATTCCTTCTCTGGAAACACCATATATTTT

V: TRBV2
size: few
D: TRBD1
J: TRBJ2-5
CDR3: CASSHRGISQETQYF
DNA: TGTGCCAGCAGCCACAGGGGAATTTCACAAGAGACCCAGTACTTC

V: TRBV7-6
size: -
D: -
J: TRBJ2-7
CDR3: CASSLAPSEQYF
DNA: TGTGCCAGCAGCTTAGCGCCTAGCGAGCAGTACTTC

V: TRBV5-1
size: -
D: TRBD1
J: TRBJ2-2
CDR3: CASSLRTGGYTGELFF
DNA: TGCGCCAGCAGCCTAAGGACAGGGGGGTACACCGGGGAGCTGTTTTTT

V: TRBV6-5
size: -
D: -
J: TRBJ1-1
CDR3: CASSYSSGWNTEAFF
DNA: TGTGCCAGCAGTTACTCGTCAGGGTGGAACACTGAAGCTTTCTTT

V: TRBV19
size: -
D: TRBD1
J: TRBJ2-7
CDR3: CASRESGQGSYEQYF
DNA: TGTGCCAGTAGAGAGTCAGGACAGGGGTCCTACGAGCAGTACTTC

V: TRBV5-1
size: -
D: TRBD2
J: TRBJ2-3
CDR3: CASSVPGLAGADTQYF
DNA: TGCGCCAGCAGCGTGCCGGGACTAGCGGGAGCAGATACGCAGTATTTT

V: TRBV9
size: -
D: -
J: TRBJ2-5
CDR3: CASNLQGPQETQYF
DNA: TGTGCCAGCAACCTTCAGGGACCCCAAGAGACCCAGTACTTC

V: TRBV9
size: -
D: TRBD1
J: TRBJ2-7
CDR3: CASSKGQGASYEQYF
DNA: TGTGCCAGCAGTAAGGGACAGGGGGCCTCCTACGAGCAGTACTTC

V: TRBV5-6
size: -
D: -
J: TRBJ2-5
CDR3: CASSPGLASQYF
DNA: TGTGCCAGCAGCCCCGGACTCGCCTCCCAGTACTTC

V: TRBV9
size: -
D: -
J: TRBJ1-1
CDR3: CASSVSRNTEAFF
DNA: TGTGCCAGCAGCGTAAGCAGGAACACTGAAGCTTTCTTT

V: TRBV6-5
size: once
D: TRBD2
J: TRBJ2-2
CDR3: CASSRSGSGTGELFF
DNA: TGTGCCAGCAGTAGAAGCGGGAGCGGCACCGGGGAGCTGTTTTTT

V: TRBV5-1
size: -
D: -
J: TRBJ2-6
CDR3: CASSLNRVASGANVLTF
DNA: TGCGCCAGCAGCTTGAACAGGGTGGCCTCTGGGGCCAACGTCCTGACTTTC

V: TRBV28
size: -
D: -
J: TRBJ2-1
CDR3: CASRAWDNEQFF
DNA: TGTGCCAGCAGGGCCTGGGACAATGAGCAGTTCTTC

V: TRBV19
size: -
D: TRBD2
J: TRBJ2-7
CDR3: CASSKASGGKAYEQYF
DNA: TGTGCCAGTAGTAAGGCATCGGGAGGGAAAGCCTACGAGCAGTACTTC

V: TRBV27
size: -
D: -
J: TRBJ2-7
CDR3: CASSSPPLVNEQYF
DNA: TGTGCCAGCAGTTCCCCCCCACTAGTCAACGAGCAGTACTTC

V: TRBV6-2/TRBV6-3
size: -
D: -
J: TRBJ2-3
CDR3: CASSINTDTQYF
DNA: TGTGCCAGCAGTATTAACACAGATACGCAGTATTTT

V: TRBV28
size: -
D: TRBD2
J: TRBJ2-2
CDR3: CASSFVGLAGGETGGELFF
DNA: TGTGCCAGCAGTTTTGTGGGACTAGCGGGAGGGGAAACCGGCGGGGAGCTGTTTTTT

V: TRBV5-4
size: -
D: TRBD1
J: TRBJ1-5
CDR3: CASSSGTDQPQHF
DNA: TGTGCCAGCAGCTCCGGGACAGATCAGCCCCAGCATTTT

V: TRBV6-5
size: -
D: -
J: TRBJ1-5
CDR3: CASSSAGGNQPQHF
DNA: TGTGCCAGCAGCTCCGCAGGGGGCAATCAGCCCCAGCATTTT

V: TRBV3-1/TRBV3-2
size: -
D: TRBD1
J: TRBJ2-7
CDR3: CASSQGTGYEQYF
DNA: TGTGCCAGCAGCCAAGGGACAGGTTACGAGCAGTACTTC

V: TRBV29-1
size: few
D: -
J: TRBJ2-3
CDR3: CSVEDLTRGLRSF
DNA: TGCAGCGTTGAAGATCTAACCCGGGGTCTACGAAGTTTT

V: TRBV30
size: -
D: -
J: TRBJ2-7
CDR3: CVLEVGSSSEQYF
DNA: TGTGTCCTGGAAGTCGGGTCCTCGAGCGAGCAGTACTTC

V: TRBV6-5
size: -
D: TRBD1
J: TRBJ1-1
CDR3: CASRRGQLNTEAFF
DNA: TGTGCCAGCAGGAGGGGGCAACTGAACACTGAAGCTTTCTTT

V: TRBV7-9
size: -
D: -
J: TRBJ2-7
CDR3: CASKGWGYEQYF
DNA: TGTGCCAGCAAGGGCTGGGGGTACGAGCAGTACTTC